Presented here are 28 T cell receptor beta chains from one specimen sequenced in a study of PD-L1 blockade in urothelial cancer. Measured with immunoSEQ multiplex PCR; TCRdb has only the in-frame clones, and not every one. Altogether more than 40,000 clones are present, roughly 85% being singletons, with the ten largest covering more than 12%. Indicated time point: peripheral blood 6 weeks after treatment start. The sample was PBMCs, taken around atezolizumab (anti-PD-L1) treatment. The receptors originated from a man between 60 and 75 years old with urothelial cancer.

The V gene is TRBV29-1, the J gene TRBJ2-3; unclear D gene. Germline V gene sequence: CDR1 SQVTM, CDR2 ANQGSEA. V was cut by 0 bases and J by 6 bases, with 7 bases left in between. CDR3 length: 12 amino acids. The DNA of the CDR3 is TGCAGCGTTGAAGATCTCCGGGATACGCAGTATTTT. This translates into CSVEDLRDTQYF.

This chain joins TRBV6-6 and TRBJ2-5, with D perhaps matching TRBD2 (5 bases). V was cut by 0 bases and J by 12 bases, with 14 bases left in between. CDR1 is MNHNY and CDR2 is SVGAGI in the germline V gene (reference sequence). CDR3 size: 13 residues. Here the CDR3 reads CASSYSGSGIKYF. CDR3 in DNA: TGTGCCAGCAGTTACTCGGGGAGCGGAATAAAGTACTTC.

There are a few counts of this clone. J is TRBJ1-2 and V is TRBV28; D is perhaps TRBD1 (5 bases). Germline-derived CDR1 and CDR2 are MDHEN and SYDVKM. V dropped 0 bases and J dropped 1 base, with 12 bases sitting between them. The CDR3 spans 16 residues. The CDR3 nucleotides read TGTGCCAGCAGTTTATGGTCTGACAGAGATAACTATGGCTACACCTTC. Translating gives CASSLWSDRDNYGYTF.

V usage is TRBV28 and J usage is TRBJ2-2; D remains ambiguous. Looked up from germline, CDR1 is MDHEN and CDR2 is SYDVKM. V lost 2 bases to trimming and J lost 1 base, with 17 bases between them. The CDR3 length is 18 residues. DNA of the CDR3: TGTGCCAGCAGTTTAACCCGAACCCTCGGGTGGAACACCGGGGAGCTGTTTTTT. It is translated as CASSLTRTLGWNTGELFF.

This chain connects TRBV19 to TRBJ2-5; 7 bases match TRBD2. The CDR3 consists of 13 residues. V lost 3 bases to trimming and J lost 3 bases; unmatched junction nucleotides: 1. Germline V gene sequence: CDR1 LNHDA, CDR2 SQIVND (reference sequence). The CDR3 spells CASSMGGEETQYF. The CDR3 DNA follows: TGTGCCAGTAGTATGGGGGGGGAAGAGACCCAGTACTTC.

The chain joins TRBV30 to TRBJ1-6, with D unclear. CDR1 is GTSNPN and CDR2 is SVGIG in the germline V gene (reference sequence). CDR3 size: 15 residues. V dropped 4 bases and J dropped 7 bases, with 17 bases sitting between them. The CDR3, as DNA: TGTGCCTGGACGCACAGTTTTGGGTCGAATTCACCCCTCCACTTT. It is translated as CAWTHSFGSNSPLHF. Filled out from reference TRBV30 and TRBJ1-6, the complete variable domain reads SQTIHQWPATLVQPVGSPLSLECTVEGTSNPNLYWYRQAAGRGLQLLFYSVGIGQISSEVPQNLSASRPQDRQFILSSKKLLLSDSGFYLCAWTHSFGSNSPLHFGNGTRLTVT.

V gene TRBV4-2 combines with J gene TRBJ1-1; 10 bases agree with TRBD1. V was clipped by 3 bases and J by 7 bases; unmatched bases: 5. Germline V gene lookup returns CDR1 LGHNA and CDR2 YNFKEQ. CDR3 size: 14 residues. The DNA of the CDR3 is TGTGCCAGCAGCCAGGGACAGGGGTTGGGTGAAGCTTTCTTT. It codes for CASSQGQGLGEAFF.

V is TRBV5-6 and J is TRBJ1-2, with a possible D match to TRBD1 (6 bases). CDR3 length: 11 residues. Trimming removed 2 bases at V and 8 bases at J, with 7 bases between. Germline V gene sequence: CDR1 SGHDT, CDR2 YYEEEE. The CDR3 region is CASSLGGGYTF. Here the CDR3 DNA reads TGTGCCAGCAGCTTAGGGGGAGGCTACACCTTC.

The J gene is TRBJ1-1, the V gene TRBV5-4, with D unclear. Deletions cut 0 bases from V and 1 base from J, with 4 bases between. The V gene's germline CDR1 is SGHNT and CDR2 YYREEE (reference sequence). The CDR3 is 13 amino acids. CDR3 sequence reads: CASSLDTNTEAFF. The CDR3 DNA sequence: TGTGCCAGCAGCTTGGACACGAACACTGAAGCTTTCTTT.

This chain links TRBV25-1 with TRBJ2-7; tentatively, D is TRBD2 (5 bases). V lost 2 bases and J lost 1, with 6 bases in between. The CDR3 is 13 residues long. Germline V CDR1 and CDR2: MGHDK, SYGVNS. The CDR3 protein is CASSERGSYEQYF. DNA of the CDR3: TGTGCCAGCAGTGAAAGAGGGTCCTACGAGCAGTACTTC.

The rearrangement uses TRBV19 and TRBJ2-7; a weak D match, TRBD1 (6 bases). Germline V lookup: CDR1 LNHDA, CDR2 SQIVND (reference sequence). This CDR3 is 13 amino acids long. V lost 3 bases and J lost 3, with 9 bases in between. CDR3 nucleotides: TGTGCCAGTAGTATGCGAGGGGGCTACGAGCAGTACTTC. Translating it yields CASSMRGGYEQYF.

The chain recombines TRBV9 with TRBJ2-5; no definite D call. Per germline, CDR1 SGDLS and CDR2 YYNGEE. V was pared by 3 bases and J by 5 bases, with 8 bases between. The CDR3 has 12 residues. The CDR3 DNA sequence: TGTGCCAGCAGCGCCCATGGCGAGACCCAGTACTTC. This translates into CASSAHGETQYF.

The V gene is TRBV5-1, the J gene TRBJ2-5; 9 nucleotides line up with TRBD2. The CDR3 is 13 amino acids. Germline V gene sequence: CDR1 SGHRS, CDR2 YFSETQ. With 3 bases clipped from V and 5 bases from J, the junction kept 2 bases outside the gene matches. CDR3 nucleotide sequence: TGCGCCAGCAGCTCAGGACTAGCGGAGACCCAGTACTTC. Its protein is CASSSGLAETQYF.

The gene calls are TRBV6-5 and TRBJ2-7; 8 nucleotides match TRBD2. Germline CDR1 reads MNHEY; CDR2 reads SVGAGI. V dropped 6 bases and J dropped 3; count of bases not matched to a gene: 7. The CDR3 consists of 14 residues. CDR3 region: CASRAGAPGYEQYF. The CDR3, as DNA: TGTGCCAGCAGAGCGGGGGCCCCCGGCTACGAGCAGTACTTC.

The chain carries TRBV7-8 and TRBJ2-7; D is perhaps TRBD2 (6 bases). This CDR3 is 16 amino acids long. The V and J ends lost 0 bases and 0 bases respectively, with 12 bases between them. CDR1 is SGHVS and CDR2 is FQNEAQ in the germline V gene. CDR3 in amino acids: CASSLAGGVSSYEQYF. CDR3 in DNA: TGTGCCAGCAGCTTAGCCGGGGGAGTGAGCTCCTACGAGCAGTACTTC. The whole variable domain, filled in from reference TRBV7-8 and TRBJ2-7, reads GAGVSQSPRYKVAKRGQDVALRCDPISGHVSLFWYQQALGQGPEFLTYFQNEAQLDKSGLPSDRFFAERPEGSVSTLKIQRTQQEDSAVYLCASSLAGGVSSYEQYFGPGTRLTVT.

The chain recombines TRBV6-1 with TRBJ2-7; a possible D gene is TRBD1 (5 bases). Trimming took off 6 bases at V and 12 bases at J, with 18 bases between the two ends. CDR3 size: 12 residues. CDR1 MNHNS and CDR2 SASEGT come from the germline V gene. The CDR3 reads CASRDTTLDPYF. CDR3 bases: TGTGCCAGCAGGGACACCACCTTAGATCCGTACTTC.

The chain combines TRBV28 with TRBJ2-5; 8 bases align to TRBD2. V shed 7 bases and J 4 bases; nucleotides not matched to a gene: 11. This CDR3 comprises 15 residues. Per germline, CDR1 MDHEN and CDR2 SYDVKM. CDR3 protein: CASIPREGGLETQYF. In DNA form, the CDR3 reads TGTGCCAGCATCCCTCGGGAGGGGGGGCTAGAGACCCAGTACTTC.

This chain joins TRBV2 and TRBJ1-1; D might be TRBD1 (6 bases). V shed 7 bases and J shed 1 base, with 22 bases lying between them. Germline V lookup: CDR1 SNHLY, CDR2 FYNNEI. The CDR3 runs 17 residues. CDR3 bases: TGTGCCAGCAAGTTAATCACGGGTACAGGGACGAACACTGAAGCTTTCTTT. It codes for CASKLITGTGTNTEAFF.

CDR3 bases: TGTGCCAGCAGCTTACCGCGGGAGACCCAGTACTTC. This encodes CASSLPRETQYF. The V gene is TRBV5-4, the J gene TRBJ2-5; the D is unclear. The CDR3 runs to 12 residues. Germline V gene sequence: CDR1 SGHNT, CDR2 YYREEE (reference sequence). The V and J ends lost 2 bases and 5 bases respectively, with 7 bases between them. The whole variable domain, filled in from reference TRBV5-4 and TRBJ2-5, reads ETGVTQSPTHLIKTRGQQVTLRCSSQSGHNTVSWYQQALGQGPQFIFQYYREEENGRGNFPPRFSGLQFPNYSSELNVNALELDDSALYLCASSLPRETQYFGPGTRLLVL.

This chain links TRBV4-1 with TRBJ1-2; 7 nucleotides agree with TRBD1. CDR1 is MGHRA, CDR2 YSYEKL, per germline. The CDR3 is 18 residues long. Trimming at V came to 0 bases and at J to 8 bases, leaving 18 bases not matched to a gene. CDR3 residues: CASSQEFLPRDRVDGYTF. CDR3 bases: TGCGCCAGCAGCCAAGAATTCCTCCCGCGTGACAGGGTTGACGGCTACACCTTC.

This clone was observed a few times. This chain connects TRBV14 to TRBJ1-2; the D is unclear. Trimming pared 1 base from V and 4 bases from J, leaving 7 bases between. The germline gives CDR1 SGHDN, CDR2 FVKESK. The CDR3 sequence is 13 residues long. This CDR3 reads CASSQAEGYGYTF. The DNA of the CDR3 is TGTGCCAGCAGCCAAGCGGAGGGCTATGGCTACACCTTC.

The chain carries TRBV18 and TRBJ1-1, with D unclear. CDR3 length: 14 amino acids. Germline CDR1 and CDR2: KGHSH and LQKENI. The V gene lost 6 bases and the J gene lost 5 bases, with 16 bases spanning the gap. This CDR3 reads CASSKPGERTEAFF. In DNA, the CDR3 is TGTGCCAGCTCCAAGCCCGGGGAGCGAACTGAAGCTTTCTTT.

The chain uses TRBV27 and TRBJ1-5; 8 nucleotides align to TRBD1. The germline gives CDR1 MNHEY, CDR2 SMNVEV (reference sequence). There are 14 residues in the CDR3. V dropped 5 bases and J dropped 7; count of bases not matched to a gene: 7. DNA for the CDR3: TGTGCCAGCAGTCCCACGACAGGGGACCAGCCCCAGCATTTT. Translating gives CASSPTTGDQPQHF.

The chain combines TRBV19 with TRBJ2-2; D might be TRBD1 (5 bases). V was shortened by 4 bases and J by 3 bases, with 12 bases between the two germline ends. The CDR3 length is 15 residues. Germline assignment: CDR1 LNHDA and CDR2 SQIVND (reference sequence). For the CDR3, the DNA is TGTGCCAGTAGTACTAACAGGTGGGACACCGGGGAGCTGTTTTTT. Translation: CASSTNRWDTGELFF.

This clone has only a few counts. The J gene is TRBJ1-5, the V gene TRBV28; no definite D call. There are 12 residues in the CDR3. Germline V gene data show CDR1 as MDHEN and CDR2 as SYDVKM. Between the trimmed V and J ends, which lost 6 bases and 0 bases, there was a span of 3 bases. The DNA of the CDR3 is TGTGCCAGCAGCTATAGCAATCAGCCCCAGCATTTT. This translates into CASSYSNQPQHF.

There are a few counts of this clone. This chain connects TRBV7-9 to TRBJ1-1; 9 bases agree with TRBD1. Losses at the gene ends were 5 bases for V and 8 bases for J; bases not matched to a gene: 3. This CDR3 spans 12 amino acids. Looked up from germline, CDR1 is SEHNR and CDR2 is FQNEAQ (reference sequence). CDR3 coding DNA: TGTGCCAGCAGCCGCGACAGGGGGGAAGCTTTCTTT. This translates into CASSRDRGEAFF.

The chain combines TRBV4-1 with TRBJ1-5, with D maybe TRBD1 (5 bases). This CDR3 is built from 17 residues. Trimming left V 4 bases short and J 0 bases short, with 16 bases between. Germline V lookup: CDR1 MGHRA, CDR2 YSYEKL. The CDR3 nucleotides are TGCGCCAGCAGCCCTATACAAACGACAGTTAGCAATCAGCCCCAGCATTTT. Translated, it gives CASSPIQTTVSNQPQHF.

As DNA, the CDR3 is TGTGCCAGTAGTACCCGCGGGGGCCTTTCTGGAAACACCATATATTTT. It encodes CASSTRGGLSGNTIYF. The chain combines TRBV19 with TRBJ1-3; TRBD1 might be the D (6 bases). Per germline, CDR1 LNHDA and CDR2 SQIVND (reference sequence). V lost 4 bases, J lost 1 base, and 14 bases lay in between. The CDR3 spans 16 residues.